This T cell receptor beta chain was documented in a study of shared clonotypes between healthy human individuals. Study overall: Researchers assigned three CD4 naive, three CD4 memory, two CD8 naive and one CD8 memory plate to each donor.

Study-wide findings and caveats: The genetic and exposure-history diversity represented was limited by few donors.

TCRdb keeps only in-frame clones here, not all; method: immunoSEQ multiplex PCR. The table lists more than 150,000 clones, approximately 70% of them singletons. J was trimmed by 5 bases and V by 6 bases; bases with no gene match: 3. Germline CDR1 and CDR2: SQVTM and ANQGSEA. The CDR3 is made up of 12 amino acids. Comments on this clone: Antigen specificity is unknown.

The rearrangement uses TRBV29-1 and TRBJ2-3; TRBD2 matches 9 bases. The sequenced material came from memory CD4+ T cells sorted from blood. Stated subset: CD45RA-negative fraction. This TCR derives from a man aged 25-45 years in good health. The CDR3 here is CSVRGGVDTQYF. CDR3 DNA: TGCAGCGTCCGCGGGGGGGTAGATACGCAGTATTTT.